This entry lists 20 T cell receptor beta chains sequenced from one sample in a study of T cells in Graves' hyperthyroidism and ophthalmopathy. There were TCR beta CDR3 regions amplified from RNA transcripts. Primed by the HTBI set, a first-round RT-PCR was run on the TCR CDR3. Each CDR3 protein gets one entry after TCRdb re-called the multiplex PCR reads with MiXCR. The sample shows about 420,000 distinct CDR3 sequences, about an eighth of them seen only once. The specimen was blood. Receptor source: a woman under 30 with Graves' hyperthyroidism.

Points on this clonotype: It may be a read error: a sequence one base away is much more abundant. V usage is TRBV7-7 and J usage is TRBJ2-7; 8 bases fit TRBD2. The CDR3 extends over 13 amino acids. Germline values: CDR1 SSHAT, CDR2 FNYEAQ (reference sequence). CDR3 protein: CASSLTGTSEQYF. CDR3 in DNA: TGTGCTAGCAGCTTAACCGGGACTAGCGAGCAGTACTTC.

This clonotype showed up just a few times. V and J are TRBV29-1 and TRBJ2-7; D tentatively fits TRBD1 or TRBD2 (5 bases each). Germline V gene lookup returns CDR1 SQVTM and CDR2 ANQGSEA. Trimming pared 4 bases from V and 2 bases from J, leaving 15 bases between. The CDR3 spans 14 residues. The CDR3 protein is CSVGDRPGTYEQYF. The CDR3 DNA is TGCAGCGTTGGGGACCGCCCGGGCACCTACGAGCAGTACTTC.

This clonotype was seen only a few times. A single base separates this from a much larger clone, so it may be a read error. The V and J genes are TRBV18 and TRBJ2-7; D not certain. Germline V gene lookup returns CDR1 KGHSH and CDR2 LQKENI. Trimming removed 5 bases from V and 2 bases from J, with 13 bases in between. The CDR3 runs 14 residues. The CDR3 nucleotides are TGTGCCAGCTCATCAGAGAGGTCAACCTACGAGCAGTACTTC. Protein sequence: CASSSERSTYEQYF.

Remarks on this clonotype: A single base separates this from a much larger clone, so it may be a read error. The rearrangement uses TRBV30 and TRBJ2-7; maybe TRBD2 (5 bases). The CDR3 has 12 residues. In germline, CDR1 is GTSNPN, CDR2 SVGIG (reference sequence). The V gene lost 2 bases and the J gene lost 8 bases, with 13 bases spanning the gap. The DNA of the CDR3 is TGTGCCTGGAGTTCTCTCGAGGGCAAGCAGTACTTC. Its translation: CAWSSLEGKQYF.

In this sample, this clonotype turned up many times. The rearrangement joins TRBV30 to TRBJ2-7, with unresolved D. Germline assignment: CDR1 GTSNPN and CDR2 SVGIG (reference sequence). This CDR3 region has 12 residues. With 4 bases removed from V and 0 bases from J, the gap between germline ends came to 7 bases. The CDR3 DNA reads as TGTGCCTGGAAACCACCCTCCTACGAGCAGTACTTC. This gives the protein CAWKPPSYEQYF.

This clonotype was picked up many times. The chain carries TRBV28 and TRBJ1-2; TRBD1 is a possible D gene (6 bases). Germline V CDR1 and CDR2: MDHEN, SYDVKM. V shed 5 bases and J shed 4 bases, with 14 bases lying between them. This CDR3 has 14 amino acids. CDR3 nucleotide sequence: TGTGCCAGCAGTCCCCCGGGACAACTCTATGGCTACACCTTC. Its protein is CASSPPGQLYGYTF.

A few counts support this clonotype. V and J are TRBV9 and TRBJ1-2; D is possibly TRBD1 (6 bases). Trimming left V 1 base short and J 8 bases short, with 18 bases between. CDR3 size: 15 residues. In germline, CDR1 is SGDLS, CDR2 YYNGEE. In DNA form, the CDR3 reads TGTGCCAGCAGCGTAAGTGCAGGGGAAGTGAGAGGCTACACCTTC. The encoded protein is CASSVSAGEVRGYTF.

This clonotype came up many times. The V and J genes are TRBV18 and TRBJ1-1; TRBD1 agrees at 10 bases. This CDR3 is built from 16 residues. The J segment lost 5 bases and the V segment lost 3 bases, leaving 9 bases of the junction unmatched. Germline CDR1 and CDR2: KGHSH and LQKENI. DNA of the CDR3: TGTGCCAGCTCACCCTTGACAGGGGGCAGTGGAACTGAAGCTTTCTTT. This codes for CASSPLTGGSGTEAFF.

This clonotype was recorded many times. J is TRBJ1-6 and V is TRBV20-1; 7 nucleotides line up with TRBD1. The CDR3 contains 14 residues. The trim removed 6 bases at V and 9 bases at J, leaving 11 bases unmatched. Germline V lookup: CDR1 DFQATT, CDR2 SNEGSKA (reference sequence). CDR3 residues: CSAARDRDGSPLHF. CDR3 DNA: TGCAGTGCAGCCCGTGACAGGGACGGTTCACCCCTCCACTTT.

Worth noting for this clonotype: Since a much larger clone is just one base distant, this may be a read error. In DNA form, the CDR3 reads TGTGCCAGCAGTTCCACTACAAGGTGGGGCTACACCTTC. This translates into CASSSTTRWGYTF. The chain joins TRBV12-3 or TRBV12-4 to TRBJ1-2; no reliable D call. V lost 4 bases and J lost 8, with 14 bases in between. This CDR3 is built from 13 residues.

CDR3 sequence (DNA): TGTGCCAGCAGCCAAGAGACGCCAATCACCTCCGGGGAGCTGTTTTTT. It translates to CASSQETPITSGELFF. V is TRBV4-2 and J is TRBJ2-2; D is unclear. This CDR3 contains 16 residues. Germline CDR1 and CDR2: LGHNA and YNFKEQ. V gave up 0 bases and J gave up 6 bases, with 14 bases separating them.

The table lists this clonotype with many counts. The V call is TRBV7-9, the J call TRBJ2-3, with 8 bases lining up with TRBD2. V shed 4 bases, J shed 4 bases, and the junction held 10 bases outside the gene matches. The germline V gene has CDR1 SEHNR and CDR2 FQNEAQ (reference sequence). This CDR3 region has 16 residues. The DNA of the CDR3 is TGTGCCAGCAGCTCGTTAAGCGGGAGAAGGGCAGATACGCAGTATTTT. It is translated as CASSSLSGRRADTQYF.

This clonotype was recorded a few times. J is TRBJ1-5 and V is TRBV20-1; 7 nucleotides match TRBD1. The CDR3 consists of 14 residues. With V trimmed by 5 bases and J by 5 bases, 9 bases remained unmatched. Germline V lookup: CDR1 DFQATT, CDR2 SNEGSKA (reference sequence). The CDR3 is CSAGDRAWDQPQHF. The CDR3 bases are TGCAGTGCTGGCGACAGGGCCTGGGATCAGCCCCAGCATTTT.

This clonotype appeared many times. At one end, the junction sequence differs from germline, possibly due to a read error. V is TRBV27 and J is TRBJ2-5, with 11 bases matching TRBD2. CDR3 size: 16 residues. CDR1 and CDR2 (germline): MNHEY, SMNVEV (reference sequence). The CDR3 is CASSSLAGAEQEAQYF. The CDR3 coding sequence is TGTGCCAGCAGTTCACTAGCGGGAGCCGAACAAGAGGCCCAGTACTTC.

The V call is TRBV29-1, the J call TRBJ2-5; unclear D gene. Trimming cost V 4 bases and J 4 bases, with 10 bases left between them. Germline loops: CDR1 SQVTM, CDR2 ANQGSEA. The CDR3 is 12 residues long. CDR3 residues: CSVGAKIETQYF. The CDR3 region has the DNA TGCAGCGTTGGAGCCAAAATAGAGACCCAGTACTTC.

This clonotype has ten or more counts. The gene calls are TRBV11-2 and TRBJ2-5; 7 bases are shared with TRBD2. The germline V gene has CDR1 SGHAT and CDR2 FQNNGV. Germline trimming cut 5 bases from V and 2 bases from J; bases unmatched to any gene: 11. The CDR3 has 16 amino acids. The CDR3 DNA sequence: TGTGCCAGCAGCCCAGGGTGGCTAGCGGCACAAGAGACCCAGTACTTC. Residues: CASSPGWLAAQETQYF.

This clonotype was detected ten times or more. The genes are TRBV2 and TRBJ1-1; D remains unclear. There are 13 residues in the CDR3. Trimming cost V 3 bases and J 10 bases, with 15 bases left between them. Per germline, CDR1 SNHLY and CDR2 FYNNEI. The CDR3 bases are TGTGCCAGCAGTGACCGGCCCCGGGGAGGAGCTTTCTTT. Protein sequence: CASSDRPRGGAFF.

This clonotype came up many times. This chain uses TRBV11-2 with TRBJ2-7; 8 bases align to TRBD2. CDR1 is SGHAT and CDR2 is FQNNGV in the germline V gene. The CDR3 covers 12 residues. Unmatched junction bases numbered 9, after V lost 4 bases and J lost 13 bases. The CDR3 DNA follows: TGTGCCAGCAGCTCGTTAGCGGGGCGGGCTTACTTC. Translated, it gives CASSSLAGRAYF.

This clonotype was observed a few times. The gene calls are TRBV25-1 and TRBJ2-7; maybe TRBD1 (6 bases). Per germline, CDR1 MGHDK and CDR2 SYGVNS. CDR3 length: 16 amino acids. V was clipped by 1 base and J by 0 bases, with 13 bases between them. The CDR3 DNA sequence: TGTGCCAGCAGTGAATGGGACAAGGAGAGCTCCTACGAGCAGTACTTC. Translation gives CASSEWDKESSYEQYF.

This clonotype occurred many times. V and J are TRBV12-5 and TRBJ1-2, with D unresolved. Trimming stripped 5 bases from V and 8 bases from J, with 15 bases between. Germline V gene data show CDR1 as LGHNT and CDR2 as FRNRAP. The CDR3 spans 13 residues. The CDR3 DNA reads TGTGCTAGTGGTCTCCCGGGGAGGGAAGGCTACACCTTC. Protein product: CASGLPGREGYTF.